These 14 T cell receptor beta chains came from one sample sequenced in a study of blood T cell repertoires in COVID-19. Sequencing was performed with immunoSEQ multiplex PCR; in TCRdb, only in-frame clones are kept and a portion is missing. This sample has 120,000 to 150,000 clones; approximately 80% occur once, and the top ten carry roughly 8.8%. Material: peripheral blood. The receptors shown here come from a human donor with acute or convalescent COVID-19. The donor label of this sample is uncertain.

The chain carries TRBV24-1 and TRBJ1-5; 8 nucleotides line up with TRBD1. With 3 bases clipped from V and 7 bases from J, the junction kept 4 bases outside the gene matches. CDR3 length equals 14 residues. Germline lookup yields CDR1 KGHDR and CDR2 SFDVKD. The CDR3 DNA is TGTGCCACCAGTGATCACAGGGGGACCCAGCCCCAGCATTTT. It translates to CATSDHRGTQPQHF.

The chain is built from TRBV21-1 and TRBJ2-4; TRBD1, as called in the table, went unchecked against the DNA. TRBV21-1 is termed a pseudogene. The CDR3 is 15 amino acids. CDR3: CASSKAGQGANIQYF. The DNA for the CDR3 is TGTGCCAGCAGCAAAGCGGGACAGGGGGCGAACATTCAGTACTTC.

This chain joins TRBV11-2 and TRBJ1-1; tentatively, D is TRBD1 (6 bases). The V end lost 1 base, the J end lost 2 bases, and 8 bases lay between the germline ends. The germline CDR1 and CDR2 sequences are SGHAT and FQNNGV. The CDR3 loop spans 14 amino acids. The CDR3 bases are TGTGCCAGCAGCTTAGGGACAGCAAACACTGAAGCTTTCTTT. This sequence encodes CASSLGTANTEAFF.

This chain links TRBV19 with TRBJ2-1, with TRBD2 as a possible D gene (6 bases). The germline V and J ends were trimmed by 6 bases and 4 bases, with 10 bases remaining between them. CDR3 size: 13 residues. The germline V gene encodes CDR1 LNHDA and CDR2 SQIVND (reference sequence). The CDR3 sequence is CASRGTPYNEQFF. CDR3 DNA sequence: TGTGCCAGTAGAGGGACTCCTTACAATGAGCAGTTCTTC.

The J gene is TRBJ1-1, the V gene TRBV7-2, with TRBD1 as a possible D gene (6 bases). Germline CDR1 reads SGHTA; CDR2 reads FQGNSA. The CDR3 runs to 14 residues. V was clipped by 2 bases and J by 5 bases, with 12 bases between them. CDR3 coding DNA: TGTGCCAGCAGCTTAAAAGGGGGATTGACTGAAGCTTTCTTT. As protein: CASSLKGGLTEAFF.

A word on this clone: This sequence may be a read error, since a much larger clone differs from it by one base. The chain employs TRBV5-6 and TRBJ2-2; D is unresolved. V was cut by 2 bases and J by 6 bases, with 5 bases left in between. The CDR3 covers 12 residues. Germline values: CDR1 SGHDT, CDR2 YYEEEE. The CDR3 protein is CASSFQAGELFF. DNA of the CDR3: TGTGCCAGCAGCTTTCAGGCCGGGGAGCTGTTTTTT.

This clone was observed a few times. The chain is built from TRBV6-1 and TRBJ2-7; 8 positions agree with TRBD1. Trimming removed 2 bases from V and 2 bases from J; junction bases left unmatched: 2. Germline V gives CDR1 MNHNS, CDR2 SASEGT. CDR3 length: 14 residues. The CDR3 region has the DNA TGTGCCAGCAGTGAAATGGGACAGGCCTACGAGCAGTACTTC. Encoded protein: CASSEMGQAYEQYF.

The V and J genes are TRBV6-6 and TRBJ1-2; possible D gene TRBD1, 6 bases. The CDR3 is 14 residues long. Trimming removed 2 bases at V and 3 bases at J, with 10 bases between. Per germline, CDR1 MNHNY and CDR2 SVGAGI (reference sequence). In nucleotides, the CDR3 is TGTGCCAGCAGTTACCTAGGACAGTACTATGGCTACACCTTC. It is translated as CASSYLGQYYGYTF.

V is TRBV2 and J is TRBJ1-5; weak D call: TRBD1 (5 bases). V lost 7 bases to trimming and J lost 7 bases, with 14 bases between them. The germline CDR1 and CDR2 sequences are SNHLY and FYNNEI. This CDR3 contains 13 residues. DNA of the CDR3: TGTGCCAGCAAGTCCCTCGGGGGGCAGCCCCAGCATTTT. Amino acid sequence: CASKSLGGQPQHF.

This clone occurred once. CDR3 region: CASSDGQGGEQFF. Written as DNA, the CDR3 is TGTGCCAGCAGTGATGGACAGGGAGGTGAGCAGTTCTTC. This chain joins TRBV2 and TRBJ2-1; TRBD1 aligns across 8 bases. The junction had 4 bases not matched to a gene; V was cut back by 3 bases and J by 9 bases. Per the germline V gene, CDR1 is SNHLY and CDR2 is FYNNEI. The CDR3 consists of 13 residues.

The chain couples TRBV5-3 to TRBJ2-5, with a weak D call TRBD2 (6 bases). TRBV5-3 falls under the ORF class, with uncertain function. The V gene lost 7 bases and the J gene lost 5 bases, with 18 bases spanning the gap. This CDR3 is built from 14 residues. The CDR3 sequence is CARRPAGREETQYF. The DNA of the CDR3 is TGTGCCAGACGACCGGCGGGCCGGGAGGAGACCCAGTACTTC.

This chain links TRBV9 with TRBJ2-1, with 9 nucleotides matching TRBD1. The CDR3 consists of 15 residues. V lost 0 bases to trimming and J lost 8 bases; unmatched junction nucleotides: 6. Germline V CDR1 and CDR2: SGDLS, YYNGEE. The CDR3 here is CASSVDRGLGDEQFF. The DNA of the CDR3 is TGTGCCAGCAGCGTAGACAGGGGGCTGGGTGATGAGCAGTTCTTC.

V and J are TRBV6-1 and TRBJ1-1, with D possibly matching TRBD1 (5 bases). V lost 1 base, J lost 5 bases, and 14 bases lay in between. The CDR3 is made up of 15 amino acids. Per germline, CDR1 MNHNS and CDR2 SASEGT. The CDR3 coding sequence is TGTGCCAGCAGTGAAGGGTTAGGGGTGGGAACTGAAGCTTTCTTT. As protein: CASSEGLGVGTEAFF.

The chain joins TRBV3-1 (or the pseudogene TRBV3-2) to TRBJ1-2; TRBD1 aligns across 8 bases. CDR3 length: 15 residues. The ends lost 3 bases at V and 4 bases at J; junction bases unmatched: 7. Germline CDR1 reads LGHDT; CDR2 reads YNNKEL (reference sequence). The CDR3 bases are TGTGCCAGCAGCCACCCCACAGGGGGTGTCTATGGCTACACCTTC. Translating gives CASSHPTGGVYGYTF.